These 13 T cell receptor beta chains originate from one sample sequenced in a study of cytomegalovirus exposure and HLA in healthy donors. With 60 Vbeta and 13 Jbeta primers, the PCR was carried out. The assay was immunoSEQ multiplex PCR, and TCRdb's table has in-frame clones only and misses some. The sample spans approximately 110,000 clones; the ten largest clones claim 6.8%. Sequenced material: PBMCs. These receptors all stem from a middle-aged man in good health and CMV-seropositive.

The genes are TRBV7-2 and TRBJ2-3; 8 bases match TRBD2. V lost 1 base to trimming and J lost 3 bases; unmatched junction nucleotides: 6. CDR1 is SGHTA, CDR2 FQGNSA, per germline. The CDR3 sequence is 16 residues long. CDR3 coding DNA: TGTGCCAGCAGCTTAGATGCCGGGACTAGAACAGATACGCAGTATTTT. Amino acids: CASSLDAGTRTDTQYF.

CDR3 DNA sequence: TGTGCCAGCTCATCTTTGACAGGGAAAAGGGAGTATGCCGAGCAGTACTTC. This gives the protein CASSSLTGKREYAEQYF. The chain links TRBV18 to TRBJ2-7; 7 nucleotides agree with TRBD1. This CDR3 spans 17 amino acids. J was trimmed by 6 bases and V by 5 bases; bases with no gene match: 19. Germline V gives CDR1 KGHSH, CDR2 LQKENI.

The V gene is TRBV4-1, the J gene TRBJ1-5; no clear D gene. The V gene's germline CDR1 is MGHRA and CDR2 YSYEKL. V was clipped by 4 bases and J by 1 base, with 11 bases between them. The CDR3 totals 15 residues. The CDR3 nucleotides are TGCGCCAGCAGCCCTTGGGAGGACAGCAATCAGCCCCAGCATTTT. Its protein is CASSPWEDSNQPQHF.

V gene TRBV4-3 combines with J gene TRBJ2-1; a possible D gene is TRBD1 (5 bases). The CDR3 covers 16 residues. In germline, CDR1 is LGHNA, CDR2 YSLEER. Trimming took off 0 bases at V and 8 bases at J, with 17 bases between the two ends. The CDR3 reads CASSQDTTQEYDEQFF. Here the CDR3 DNA reads TGCGCCAGCAGCCAAGATACTACACAGGAGTACGATGAGCAGTTCTTC.

The chain couples TRBV6-5 to TRBJ1-1; 11 nucleotides match TRBD1. V dropped 5 bases and J dropped 1; count of bases not matched to a gene: 3. CDR3 size: 15 residues. Germline V gene sequence: CDR1 MNHEY, CDR2 SVGAGI. The CDR3 loop reads CASSTGTGGNTEAFF. In DNA form, the CDR3 reads TGTGCCAGCAGTACCGGGACAGGGGGGAACACTGAAGCTTTCTTT.

V and J are TRBV6-5 and TRBJ2-7; D remains ambiguous. The V gene's germline CDR1 is MNHEY and CDR2 SVGAGI. This CDR3 region has 15 residues. Trimming stripped 2 bases from V and 8 bases from J, with 19 bases between. The CDR3 sequence is CASSYLDADLRKQYF. CDR3 nucleotides: TGTGCCAGCAGTTACCTCGACGCGGATCTACGAAAGCAGTACTTC.

The chain employs TRBV5-4 and TRBJ2-3; possible D gene TRBD2, 6 bases. CDR3 length: 17 amino acids. V was cut by 3 bases and J by 5 bases, with 22 bases left in between. CDR1 is SGHNT, CDR2 YYREEE, per germline (reference sequence). CDR3 DNA: TGTGCCAGCAGCTCAGCCCCCGGGACTCCAATTCGAGATACGCAGTATTTT. Translation: CASSSAPGTPIRDTQYF.

The genes are TRBV5-1 and TRBJ2-3; TRBD2 matches at 11 bases. From germline, CDR1 is SGHRS and CDR2 YFSETQ. Trimming took 4 bases from V and 5 from J; bases not matched to a gene: 6. CDR3 length equals 15 residues. CDR3 loop: CASSPTSGKRDTQYF. In DNA, the CDR3 is TGCGCCAGCAGCCCGACTAGCGGGAAGAGAGATACGCAGTATTTT. Full variable domain (missing parts from reference TRBV5-1 and TRBJ2-3): KAGVTQTPRYLIKTRGQQVTLSCSPISGHRSVSWYQQTPGQGLQFLFEYFSETQRNKGNFPGRFSGRQFSNSRSEMNVSTLELGDSALYLCASSPTSGKRDTQYFGPGTRLTVL.

The chain has TRBV5-1 and TRBJ2-7; TRBD2 agrees at 9 bases. V shed 4 bases and J 11 bases; nucleotides not matched to a gene: 16. CDR1 and CDR2 (germline): SGHRS, YFSETQ. The CDR3 sequence is 15 residues long. CDR3 amino acids: CASSNGASGTVKEYF. The CDR3 coding sequence is TGCGCCAGCAGCAATGGGGCTAGCGGGACGGTAAAGGAGTACTTC. The full variable domain, its missing parts supplied by reference TRBV5-1 and TRBJ2-7, is KAGVTQTPRYLIKTRGQQVTLSCSPISGHRSVSWYQQTPGQGLQFLFEYFSETQRNKGNFPGRFSGRQFSNSRSEMNVSTLELGDSALYLCASSNGASGTVKEYFGPGTRLTVT.

The rearrangement uses TRBV7-2 and TRBJ2-1; 7 bases match TRBD2. The CDR3 totals 16 residues. Germline V gene lookup returns CDR1 SGHTA and CDR2 FQGNSA. V dropped 1 base and J dropped 3; count of bases not matched to a gene: 6. The CDR3 sequence is CASSLERDTIYNEQFF. The CDR3 DNA reads TGTGCCAGCAGCTTAGAGCGGGATACCATCTACAATGAGCAGTTCTTC.

The rearrangement joins TRBV5-6 to TRBJ2-5, with 7 bases matching TRBD2. Germline V lookup: CDR1 SGHDT, CDR2 YYEEEE. CDR3 size: 15 residues. V was clipped by 2 bases and J by 5 bases; unmatched bases: 9. In DNA form, the CDR3 reads TGTGCCAGCAGCTTTCCTAGCGGTCCGTCGGAGACCCAGTACTTC. This gives the protein CASSFPSGPSETQYF. Supplemented by reference TRBV5-6 and TRBJ2-5, the full variable domain reads DAGVTQSPTHLIKTRGQQVTLRCSPKSGHDTVSWYQQALGQGPQFIFQYYEEEERQRGNFPDRFSGHQFPNYSSELNVNALLLGDSALYLCASSFPSGPSETQYFGPGTRLLVL.

CDR3 DNA sequence: TGTGCCAGCAGCGTTACTAGCGGGAGTACAGATACGCAGTATTTT. Translated, it gives CASSVTSGSTDTQYF. This chain uses TRBV7-3 with TRBJ2-3; 11 positions match TRBD2. There are 15 residues in the CDR3. Germline-derived CDR1 and CDR2 are SGHTA and FQGTGA. V gave up 5 bases and J gave up 3 bases; unmatched junction bases: 4.

The chain uses TRBV18 and TRBJ2-7; D may be TRBD2 (6 bases). The CDR3 runs to 14 residues. CDR1 and CDR2 from the germline V gene are KGHSH and LQKENI. Deletions cut 2 bases from V and 5 bases from J, with 13 bases between. The DNA of the CDR3 is TGTGCCAGCTCACCAATTGGGAGGCCCCACGAGCAGTACTTC. Residues: CASSPIGRPHEQYF.